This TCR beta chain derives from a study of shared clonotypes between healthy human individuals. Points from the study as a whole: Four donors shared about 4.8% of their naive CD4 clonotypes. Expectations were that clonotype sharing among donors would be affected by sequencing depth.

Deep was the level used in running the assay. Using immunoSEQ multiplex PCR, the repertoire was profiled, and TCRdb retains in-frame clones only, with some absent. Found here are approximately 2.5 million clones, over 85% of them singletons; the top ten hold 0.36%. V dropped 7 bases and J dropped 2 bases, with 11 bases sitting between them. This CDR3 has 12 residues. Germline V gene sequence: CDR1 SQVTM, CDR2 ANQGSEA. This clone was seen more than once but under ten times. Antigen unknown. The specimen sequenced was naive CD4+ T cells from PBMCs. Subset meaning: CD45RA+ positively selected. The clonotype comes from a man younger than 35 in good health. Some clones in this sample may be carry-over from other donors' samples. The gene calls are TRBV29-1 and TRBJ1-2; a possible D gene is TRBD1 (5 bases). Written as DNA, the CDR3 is TGCAGCGGGGGCGCGGGAAACTATGGCTACACCTTC. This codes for CSGGAGNYGYTF.